One sample yielded the 11 T cell receptor beta chains listed below, sequenced in a study of patients and donors after allogeneic stem cell transplantation. TCRdb called the RT-PCR reads again in MiXCR, with one record for every CDR3 protein. The table records hundreds of thousands of distinct CDR3 sequences, approximately 16% of them present only once. The material sequenced was blood, either unsorted or a sorted T cell fraction (not recorded which). The source of these receptors is a human donor who was either an allogeneic HSCT recipient or a stem cell or donor lymphocyte infusion donor (not recorded which). It is not recorded whose cells these are; they may come from a transplant donor.

This chain connects TRBV12-3 or TRBV12-4 to TRBJ2-3; tentative D call: TRBD2 (6 bases). The CDR3 has 15 residues. V was pared by 1 base and J by 8 bases, with 16 bases between. The CDR3 loop reads CASSLGRPRGVTQYF. CDR3 sequence (DNA): TGTGCCAGCAGTTTAGGTCGGCCCCGCGGGGTTACGCAGTATTTT.

J is TRBJ2-5 and V is TRBV20-1; 10 bases line up with TRBD2. The germline V gene has CDR1 DFQATT and CDR2 SNEGSKA (reference sequence). Trimming cost V 5 bases and J 3 bases; bases outside gene matches: 0. The CDR3 extends over 12 amino acids. DNA of the CDR3: TGCAGTGCTGGACTAGCGGAAGAGACCCAGTACTTC. It is translated as CSAGLAEETQYF.

The table lists this clonotype with a few counts. The CDR3 DNA follows: TGTGCCAGCAGTCCCAGGACAGACACTGAAGCTTTCTTT. It yields the protein CASSPRTDTEAFF. The rearrangement joins TRBV12-3 or TRBV12-4 to TRBJ1-1; D might be TRBD1 (6 bases). The CDR3 spans 13 residues. Trimming removed 5 bases at V and 3 bases at J, with 10 bases between.

This clonotype was counted at least ten times. This chain uses TRBV7-9 with TRBJ1-5; D uncertain. This CDR3 has 13 residues. Per the germline V gene, CDR1 is SEHNR and CDR2 is FQNEAQ (reference sequence). Trimming took off 5 bases at V and 0 bases at J, with 5 bases between the two ends. CDR3 residues: CASSTNSNQPQHF. DNA for the CDR3: TGTGCCAGCAGCACTAATAGCAATCAGCCCCAGCATTTT.

The CDR3 bases are TGCAGTGCTAGTCGTAGCCAGGGGACTGGAAACACCATATATTTT. It translates to CSASRSQGTGNTIYF. The chain employs TRBV20-1 and TRBJ1-3, with a weak D call TRBD1 (6 bases). CDR1 is DFQATT and CDR2 is SNEGSKA in the germline V gene (reference sequence). CDR3 length equals 15 residues. Trimming took off 3 bases at V and 2 bases at J, with 14 bases between the two ends.

This rearrangement joins TRBV6-1 to TRBJ1-2, with D unresolved. CDR1 and CDR2 (germline): MNHNS, SASEGT. V was cut by 6 bases and J by 4 bases, with 18 bases left in between. This CDR3 has 15 amino acids. The CDR3 DNA is TGTGCCAGCAGCCCCGGAAAGCCGGAGAGCTATGGCTACACCTTC. Its protein product is CASSPGKPESYGYTF.

V and J are TRBV24-1 and TRBJ2-1, with D possibly TRBD2 on 6 matching bases. Germline-derived CDR1 and CDR2 are KGHDR and SFDVKD. This CDR3 has 14 amino acids. Here the CDR3 DNA reads TGTGTGACCAGGGCAGGAGGGCCAGGCAATGAGCAGTTCTTC. Its translation is CVTRAGGPGNEQFF.

A few counts support this clonotype. The chain employs TRBV24-1 and TRBJ2-6; D is unclear. Germline V gene data show CDR1 as KGHDR and CDR2 as SFDVKD. Trimming stripped 7 bases from V and 0 bases from J, with 3 bases between. This CDR3 has 13 amino acids. CDR3 sequence reads: CATRYSGANVLTF. For the CDR3, the DNA is TGTGCCACCAGGTACTCTGGGGCCAACGTCCTGACTTTC.

This clonotype was seen more than once but under ten times. V and J are TRBV9 and TRBJ2-5; D might be TRBD1 (5 bases). This CDR3 has 14 residues. V lost 5 bases, J lost 0 bases, and 11 bases lay in between. Germline values: CDR1 SGDLS, CDR2 YYNGEE. The CDR3 protein is CASSATGNQETQYF. In nucleotides, the CDR3 is TGTGCCAGCAGTGCAACAGGTAACCAAGAGACCCAGTACTTC. Combining the CDR3 with reference TRBV9 and TRBJ2-5 gives the whole variable domain DSGVTQTPKHLITATGQRVTLRCSPRSGDLSVYWYQQSLDQGLQFLIQYYNGEERAKGNILERFSAQQFPDLHSELNLSSLELGDSALYFCASSATGNQETQYFGPGTRLLVL.

This clonotype was found a few times. The chain joins TRBV7-2 to TRBJ2-1; 7 nucleotides line up with TRBD2. Losses at the gene ends were 3 bases for V and 7 bases for J; bases not matched to a gene: 9. CDR1 and CDR2 from the germline V gene are SGHTA and FQGNSA. There are 15 residues in the CDR3. The CDR3 region is CASSFQAGGGNEQFF. Written as DNA, the CDR3 is TGTGCCAGCAGCTTTCAAGCGGGCGGGGGAAATGAGCAGTTCTTC.

This clonotype was observed at least ten times. CDR3 amino acids: CASSHGRPNTGELFF. CDR3 DNA sequence: TGTGCCAGCAGCCACGGGAGGCCCAACACCGGGGAGCTGTTTTTT. The V call is TRBV11-3, the J call TRBJ2-2; 7 nucleotides align to TRBD2. The trim removed 5 bases at V and 2 bases at J, leaving 5 bases unmatched. The CDR3 sequence is 15 residues long. Germline V gives CDR1 SGHNT, CDR2 YENEEA.